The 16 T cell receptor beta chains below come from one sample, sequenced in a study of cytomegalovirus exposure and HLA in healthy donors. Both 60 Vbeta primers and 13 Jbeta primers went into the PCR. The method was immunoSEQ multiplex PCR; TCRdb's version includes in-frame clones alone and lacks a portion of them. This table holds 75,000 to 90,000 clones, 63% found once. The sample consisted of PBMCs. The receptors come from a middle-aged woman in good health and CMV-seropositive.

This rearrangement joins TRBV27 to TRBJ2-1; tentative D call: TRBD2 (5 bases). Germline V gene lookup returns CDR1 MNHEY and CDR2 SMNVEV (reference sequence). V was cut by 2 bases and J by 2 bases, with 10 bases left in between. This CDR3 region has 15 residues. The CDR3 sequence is CASSLTPGAYNEQFF. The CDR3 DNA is TGTGCCAGCAGTTTAACCCCCGGGGCCTACAATGAGCAGTTCTTC.

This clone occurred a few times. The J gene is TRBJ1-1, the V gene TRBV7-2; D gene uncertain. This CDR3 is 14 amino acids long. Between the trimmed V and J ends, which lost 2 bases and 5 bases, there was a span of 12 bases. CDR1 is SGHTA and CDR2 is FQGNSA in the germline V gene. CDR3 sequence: CASSLTEGGTEAFF. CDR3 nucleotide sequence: TGTGCCAGCAGCTTAACGGAAGGAGGTACTGAAGCTTTCTTT.

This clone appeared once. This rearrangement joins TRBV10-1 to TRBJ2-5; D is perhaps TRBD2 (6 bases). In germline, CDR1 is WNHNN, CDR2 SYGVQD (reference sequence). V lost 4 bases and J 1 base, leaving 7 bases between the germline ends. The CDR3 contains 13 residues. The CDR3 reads CASSVGLQETQYF. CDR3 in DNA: TGCGCCAGCAGTGTGGGACTCCAAGAGACCCAGTACTTC.

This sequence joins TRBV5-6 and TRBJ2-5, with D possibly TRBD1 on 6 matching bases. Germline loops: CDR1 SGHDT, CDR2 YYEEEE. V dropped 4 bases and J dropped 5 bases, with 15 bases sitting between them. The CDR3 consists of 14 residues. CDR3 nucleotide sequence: TGTGCCAGCAGCGCACAGGGTGGCACGGAGACCCAGTACTTC. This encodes CASSAQGGTETQYF.

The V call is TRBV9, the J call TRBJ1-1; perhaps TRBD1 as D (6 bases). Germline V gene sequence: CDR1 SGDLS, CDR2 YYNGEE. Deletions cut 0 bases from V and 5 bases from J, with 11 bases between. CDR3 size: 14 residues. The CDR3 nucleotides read TGTGCCAGCAGCGTAGCCGCAGGGGAGACTGAAGCTTTCTTT. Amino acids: CASSVAAGETEAFF.

CDR3 amino acids: CASSYSRGSEQYF. The CDR3 DNA reads TGTGCCAGCAGTTATTCCAGGGGCTCCGAGCAGTACTTC. The gene calls are TRBV6-5 and TRBJ2-7; D might be TRBD1 (6 bases). CDR1 and CDR2 from the germline V gene are MNHEY and SVGAGI. Trimming removed 3 bases from V and 6 bases from J, with 12 bases in between. The CDR3 covers 13 residues.

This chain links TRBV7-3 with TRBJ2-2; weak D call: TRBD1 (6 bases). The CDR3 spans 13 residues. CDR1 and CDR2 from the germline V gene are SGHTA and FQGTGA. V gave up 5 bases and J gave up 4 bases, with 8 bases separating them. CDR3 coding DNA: TGTGCCAGCAGCCCGACAGGCACCGGGGAGCTGTTTTTT. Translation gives CASSPTGTGELFF.

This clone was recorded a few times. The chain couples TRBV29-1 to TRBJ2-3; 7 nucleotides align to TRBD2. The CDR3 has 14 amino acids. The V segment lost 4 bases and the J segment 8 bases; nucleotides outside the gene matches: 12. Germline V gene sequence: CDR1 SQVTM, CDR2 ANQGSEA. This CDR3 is CSVASGMILGTQYF. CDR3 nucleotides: TGCAGCGTTGCCAGCGGGATGATTCTCGGTACGCAGTATTTT.

As DNA, the CDR3 is TGCGCCAGCAGTCTAACAGATATCACAGATACGCAGTATTTT. It codes for CASSLTDITDTQYF. V and J are TRBV5-1 and TRBJ2-3; D is undetermined. Trimming pared 5 bases from V and 2 bases from J, leaving 12 bases between. There are 14 residues in the CDR3. The germline CDR1 and CDR2 sequences are SGHRS and YFSETQ.

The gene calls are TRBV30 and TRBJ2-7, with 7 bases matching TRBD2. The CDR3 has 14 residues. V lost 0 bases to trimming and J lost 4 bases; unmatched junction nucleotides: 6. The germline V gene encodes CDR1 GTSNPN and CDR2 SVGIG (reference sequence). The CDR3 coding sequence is TGTGCCTGGAGTGTGGCTAGCGGACTGTACGAGCAGTACTTC. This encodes CAWSVASGLYEQYF.

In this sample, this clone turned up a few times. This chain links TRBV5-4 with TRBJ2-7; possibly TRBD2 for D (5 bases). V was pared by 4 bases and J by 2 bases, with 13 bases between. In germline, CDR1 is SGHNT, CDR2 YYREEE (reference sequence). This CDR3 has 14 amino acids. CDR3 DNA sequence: TGTGCCAGCAGCCCACGAACGACTACCTACGAGCAGTACTTC. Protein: CASSPRTTTYEQYF.

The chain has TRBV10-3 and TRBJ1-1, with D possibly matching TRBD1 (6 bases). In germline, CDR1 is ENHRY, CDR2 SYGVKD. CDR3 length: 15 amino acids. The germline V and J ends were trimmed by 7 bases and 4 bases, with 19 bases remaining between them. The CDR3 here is CAITKQRGGGTEAFF. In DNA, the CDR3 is TGTGCCATCACCAAACAACGAGGGGGGGGCACTGAAGCTTTCTTT.

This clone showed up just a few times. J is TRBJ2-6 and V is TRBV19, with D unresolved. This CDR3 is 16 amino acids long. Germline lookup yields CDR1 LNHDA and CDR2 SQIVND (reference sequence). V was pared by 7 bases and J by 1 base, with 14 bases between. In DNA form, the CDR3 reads TGTGCCAGTACCCCGCAGGCGATGTCTGGGGCCAACGTCCTGACTTTC. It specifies CASTPQAMSGANVLTF.

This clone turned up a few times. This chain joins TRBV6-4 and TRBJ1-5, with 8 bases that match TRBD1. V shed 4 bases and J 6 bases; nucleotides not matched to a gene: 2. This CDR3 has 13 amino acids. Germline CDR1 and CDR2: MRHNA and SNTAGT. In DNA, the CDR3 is TGTGCCAGCAGTGGGACAGGGTTTCAGCCCCAGCATTTT. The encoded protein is CASSGTGFQPQHF.

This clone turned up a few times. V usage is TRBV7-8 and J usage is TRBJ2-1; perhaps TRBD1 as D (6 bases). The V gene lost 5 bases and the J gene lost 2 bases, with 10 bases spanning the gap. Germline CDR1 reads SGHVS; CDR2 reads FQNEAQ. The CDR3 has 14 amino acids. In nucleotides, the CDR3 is TGTGCCAGCAGCCGACAGGACCCCTACAATGAGCAGTTCTTC. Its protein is CASSRQDPYNEQFF.

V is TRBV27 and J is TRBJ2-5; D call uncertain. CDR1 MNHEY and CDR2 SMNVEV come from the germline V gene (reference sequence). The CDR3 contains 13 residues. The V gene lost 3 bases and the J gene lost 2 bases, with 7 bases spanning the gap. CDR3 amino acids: CASSFNSQETQYF. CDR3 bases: TGTGCCAGCAGTTTCAACTCTCAAGAGACCCAGTACTTC.